This TCR beta chain was retrieved from a study of CD8+ T cells in alopecia areata (dated by TCRdb to the late 2010s). In the study overall: Treated patients were enrolled in an open-label pilot trial of oral tofacitinib, 5 to 10 mg twice daily, for moderate-to-severe alopecia areata. Tofacitinib was given for 6 to 18 months, followed by 6 months of follow-up off drug to assess delayed response and recurrence. For the treated patients, the SALT score, which quantifies what percentage of scalp surface area is affected, served as the measure of disease severity. To study T cell clonal expansion in alopecia areata, the researchers applied high-throughput TCRbeta sequencing to both the C3H/HeJ mouse model and human patients. In humans, TCRbeta sequencing was performed on scalp tissue and on sorted CD4+ and CD8+ peripheral blood T cells from healthy controls and from patients with patchy or totalis/universalis alopecia areata. Tofacitinib-treated patients had biopsies at baseline and at 4 and 24 weeks of treatment, with a later scalp biopsy in several patients. Clonality in the scalp was compared among normal scalp (n=4), patchy alopecia areata scalp (n=8), and alopecia totalis/universalis scalp (n=8). RNA was obtained with the PAXgene miRNA kit for fixed scalp, the miRNeasy kit for PBMCs, and the RNeasy kit for mouse skin. Amplification of TCRbeta CDR3 regions was done by immunoSEQ multiplex PCR using 35 Vbeta forward primers and 13 Jbeta reverse primers. General conclusions and limits of the study: Scalp TCR repertoire analysis is complicated because resident alphabeta T cells in normal human skin are also sequenced, whereas mouse skin is dominated by gammadelta T cells. During tofacitinib treatment, many expanded lesional clones remained in scalp and blood, and this persistence may partly explain relapse after treatment is stopped. Because the treated cohort was small and had just a single nonresponder, larger studies are needed to establish links between baseline CD8+ expansion and response. Compared with mice, TCR sequences shared between patients were less clear, possibly partly because of HLA diversity across the patient population. With tofacitinib, both scalp clonality and the number of expanded CD8+ clones among the top 100 scalp clones went down significantly. Compared with normal scalp, lesional scalp, particularly in alopecia totalis/universalis, had higher clonality and more expanded CD8+ clones, which suggests antigenic drive.

The meaning of the sample's time point label: about four weeks on oral tofacitinib. In the paper's terms, the treatment or condition label means: oral pan-JAK inhibitor, 5-10 mg twice daily. Peripheral blood and lesional scalp punch biopsies were obtained from patients with alopecia areata. PBMCs were isolated by density centrifugation and stained for CD3, CD4 and CD8, after which CD4+ and CD8+ T cells were sorted on a FACSAria. Points on this clone: Its antigen has not been determined. No base quality information exists; no much larger clone differs at one position.

Library method: the immunoSEQ multiplex PCR assay. RNA was extracted from all samples and reverse transcribed into cDNA as template for TCR sequencing. First-strand cDNA was synthesized with SuperScript III using a 2:1 mix of oligo-dT and random hexamers. Amplification bias was assessed with a synthetic immune receptor repertoire, and residual bias was removed computationally. On the authors' methods: Raw reads were preprocessed for error removal, and CDR3 was defined according to IMGT conventions as running from the conserved cysteine to phenylalanine. To get clonality, Shannon entropy was normalized by log2 of the number of productive unique TCRs and the result was subtracted from 1. Scalp TCRbeta sequences were cross-referenced with sorted blood CD4 and CD8 repertoires so that the CD4 or CD8 identity of scalp clones could be inferred. In its TCRdb copy, this immuneACCESS table keeps in-frame sequences only and misses some clones. Where compared with another copy, unresolved V genes explain less than half of these, and the others have no known cause. That table furnishes V, J and clone size, whereas the DNA furnished D and trimming. Counted in this sample were some 150,000 clones; about 85% of them appeared once. The top ten clonotypes cover about 13% of the sample.

This specimen was CD8+ T cells sorted from blood, taken at week 4, from a patient treated with tofacitinib. The origin of this receptor is a human donor with alopecia areata.

The DNA sequence reads TGCAGCGTTGAAAGTCCTGGCGGGGCCGGCTTGTACGAGCAGTACTTC. Translated, this gives CSVESPGGAGLYEQYF. The chain is assembled from TRBV29-1 and TRBJ2-7; the D gene is perhaps TRBD2, from 6 matching bases. V is cut by 2 bases and J by 4 bases, and the space between the germline ends is 21 bases. The CDR3 numbers 16 residues from cysteine through phenylalanine. Left in the record is the CDR3 DNA by itself, 48 bases read in frame from the first base. Taken from the germline V gene, the CDR1 and CDR2 loops are SQVTM and ANQGSEA.